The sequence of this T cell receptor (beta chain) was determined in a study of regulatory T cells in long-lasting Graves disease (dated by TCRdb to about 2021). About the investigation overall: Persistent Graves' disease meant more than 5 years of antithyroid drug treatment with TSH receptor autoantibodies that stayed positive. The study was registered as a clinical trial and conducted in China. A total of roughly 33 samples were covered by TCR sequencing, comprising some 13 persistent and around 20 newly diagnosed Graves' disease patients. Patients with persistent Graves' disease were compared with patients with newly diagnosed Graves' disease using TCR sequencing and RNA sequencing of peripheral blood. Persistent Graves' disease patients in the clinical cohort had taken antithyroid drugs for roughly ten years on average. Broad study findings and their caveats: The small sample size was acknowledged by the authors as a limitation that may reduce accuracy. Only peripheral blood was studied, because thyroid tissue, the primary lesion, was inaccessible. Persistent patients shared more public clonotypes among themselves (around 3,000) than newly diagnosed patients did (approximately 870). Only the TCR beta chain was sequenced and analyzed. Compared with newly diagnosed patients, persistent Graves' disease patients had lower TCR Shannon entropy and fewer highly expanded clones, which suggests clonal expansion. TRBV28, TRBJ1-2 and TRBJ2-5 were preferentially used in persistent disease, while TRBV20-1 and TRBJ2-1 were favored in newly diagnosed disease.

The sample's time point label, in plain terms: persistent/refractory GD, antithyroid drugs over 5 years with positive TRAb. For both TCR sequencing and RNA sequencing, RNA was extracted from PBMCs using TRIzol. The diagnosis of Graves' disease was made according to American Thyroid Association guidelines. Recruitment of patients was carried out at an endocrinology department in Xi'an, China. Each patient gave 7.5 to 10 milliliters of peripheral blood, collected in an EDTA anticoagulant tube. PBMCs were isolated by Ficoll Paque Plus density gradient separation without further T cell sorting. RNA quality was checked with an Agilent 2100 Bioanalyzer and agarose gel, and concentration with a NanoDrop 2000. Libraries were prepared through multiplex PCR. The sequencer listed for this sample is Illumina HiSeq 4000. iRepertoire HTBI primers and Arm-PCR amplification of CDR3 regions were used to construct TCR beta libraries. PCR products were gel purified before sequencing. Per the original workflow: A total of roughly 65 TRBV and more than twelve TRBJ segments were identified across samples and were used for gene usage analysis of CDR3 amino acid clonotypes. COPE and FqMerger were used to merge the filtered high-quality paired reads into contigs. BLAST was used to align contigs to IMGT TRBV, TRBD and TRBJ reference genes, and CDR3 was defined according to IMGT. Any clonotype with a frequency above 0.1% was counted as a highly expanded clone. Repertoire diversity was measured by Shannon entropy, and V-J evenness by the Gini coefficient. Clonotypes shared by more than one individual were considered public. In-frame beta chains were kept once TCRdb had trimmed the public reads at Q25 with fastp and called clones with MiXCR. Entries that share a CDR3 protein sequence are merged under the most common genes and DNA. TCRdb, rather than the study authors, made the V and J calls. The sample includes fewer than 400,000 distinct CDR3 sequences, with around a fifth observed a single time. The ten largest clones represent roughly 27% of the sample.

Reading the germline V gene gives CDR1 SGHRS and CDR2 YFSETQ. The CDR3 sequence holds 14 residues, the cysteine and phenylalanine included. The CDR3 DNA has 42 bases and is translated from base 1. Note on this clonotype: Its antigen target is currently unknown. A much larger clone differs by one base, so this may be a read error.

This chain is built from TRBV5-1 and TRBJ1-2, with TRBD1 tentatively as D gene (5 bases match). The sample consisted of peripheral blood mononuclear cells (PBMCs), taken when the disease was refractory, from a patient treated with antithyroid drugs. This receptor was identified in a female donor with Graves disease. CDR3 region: CANSFGQGENGYTF. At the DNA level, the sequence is TGCGCCAACAGCTTCGGGCAGGGAGAAAATGGCTACACCTTC.